What follows are 17 T cell receptor beta chains derived from one specimen sequenced in a study of CD8 T cells in ankylosing spondylitis. Which antigens these TCRs recognize remains unknown. Points from the study as a whole: Blood of patients with ankylosing spondylitis appeared to be characterized by a TCR beta motif of 8 or 9 highly homologous variants.

TCRdb used MiXCR to reprocess the 5' RACE reads, holding one entry per CDR3 protein. The sample carries more than 650,000 distinct CDR3 sequences, about an eighth recorded once. The sample comprised blood, either unsorted or a sorted T cell fraction (not recorded which). The receptors here all came from a male donor with ankylosing spondylitis.

This clonotype was observed many times. The V and J genes are TRBV29-1 and TRBJ1-1; D unresolved. The germline V gene has CDR1 SQVTM and CDR2 ANQGSEA. The length of the CDR3 is 12 residues. V was shortened by 6 bases and J by 2 bases, with 10 bases between the two germline ends. The CDR3 sequence: CSVFFINTEAFF. The CDR3 DNA is TGCAGCGTCTTTTTCATAAACACTGAAGCTTTCTTT.

For this clonotype: This may be a read error, as it is one base from a much larger clone. V and J are TRBV29-1 and TRBJ2-2, with D perhaps given as TRBD1 or TRBD2 (5 bases each). CDR1 and CDR2 (germline): SQVTM, ANQGSEA. The CDR3 loop spans 12 amino acids. DNA of the CDR3: TGCAGCGCGAGGGTAGGGACCGGGGATCTGTTTTTT. Encoded protein: CSARVGTGDLFF.

This sequence joins TRBV30 and TRBJ1-1, with D possibly TRBD1 on 6 matching bases. Germline lookup yields CDR1 GTSNPN and CDR2 SVGIG (reference sequence). The CDR3 runs to 14 residues. V was shortened by 4 bases and J by 0 bases, with 12 bases between the two germline ends. CDR3 loop: CAWNVGTLNTEAFF. CDR3 bases: TGTGCCTGGAATGTAGGGACACTGAACACTGAAGCTTTCTTT.

V and J are TRBV11-2 and TRBJ2-3, with D unresolved. Trimming took off 3 bases at V and 0 bases at J, with 7 bases between the two ends. The CDR3 extends over 14 amino acids. Germline V CDR1 and CDR2: SGHAT, FQNNGV. CDR3 nucleotide sequence: TGTGCCAGCAGCTTCGTCAGGAGCACAGATACGCAGTATTTT. Amino acids: CASSFVRSTDTQYF.

This clonotype appeared a few times. The chain has TRBV6-5 and TRBJ1-6; TRBD1 agrees at 9 bases. CDR3 length: 17 amino acids. From germline, CDR1 is MNHEY and CDR2 SVGAGI. V gave up 4 bases and J gave up 5 bases; unmatched junction bases: 9. CDR3 DNA sequence: TGTGCCAGCAGTTCTCAATACGGGACAGGGCATAATTCACCCCTCCACTTT. Encoded protein: CASSSQYGTGHNSPLHF.

This clonotype was seen only a few times. V and J are TRBV9 and TRBJ2-1, with TRBD2 matching over 8 bases. The CDR3 is 15 amino acids. With V trimmed by 0 bases and J by 3 bases, 2 bases remained unmatched. Germline V gene lookup returns CDR1 SGDLS and CDR2 YYNGEE. The CDR3 DNA follows: TGTGCCAGCAGCGTAGCGGGAGGGCACTACAATGAGCAGTTCTTC. This encodes CASSVAGGHYNEQFF.

This clonotype was counted a single time. J is TRBJ2-1 and V is TRBV30, with unresolved D. The CDR3 consists of 13 residues. V lost 2 bases, J lost 3 bases, and 8 bases lay in between. Per the germline V gene, CDR1 is GTSNPN and CDR2 is SVGIG (reference sequence). The CDR3 loop is CAWSIGGYNEQFF. The CDR3 DNA follows: TGTGCCTGGAGTATTGGCGGCTACAATGAGCAGTTCTTC. Looking up the rest from reference TRBV30 and TRBJ2-1 gives the full variable domain: SQTIHQWPATLVQPVGSPLSLECTVEGTSNPNLYWYRQAAGRGLQLLFYSVGIGQISSEVPQNLSASRPQDRQFILSSKKLLLSDSGFYLCAWSIGGYNEQFFGPGTRLTVL.

This clonotype occurred a few times. The chain joins TRBV5-1 to TRBJ2-7; D might be TRBD1 (6 bases). The V end lost 2 bases, the J end lost 3 bases, and 12 bases lay between the germline ends. The length of the CDR3 is 14 residues. Germline assignment: CDR1 SGHRS and CDR2 YFSETQ. The chain's CDR3 is CASSLQGRYYEQYF. The CDR3 nucleotides read TGCGCCAGCAGCTTACAGGGAAGGTACTACGAGCAGTACTTC.

The chain is built from TRBV20-1 and TRBJ2-5; no clear D. Germline V gene lookup returns CDR1 DFQATT and CDR2 SNEGSKA (reference sequence). Trimming cost V 7 bases and J 3 bases, with 9 bases left between them. The CDR3 extends over 11 amino acids. In nucleotides, the CDR3 is TGCAGTGTCCAAAGGGAAGAGACCCAGTACTTC. Its translation is CSVQREETQYF.

This clonotype was counted a few times. J is TRBJ2-1 and V is TRBV7-2; 9 bases align to TRBD1. The J segment lost 6 bases and the V segment lost 3 bases, leaving 6 bases of the junction unmatched. From germline, CDR1 is SGHTA and CDR2 FQGNSA. There are 15 residues in the CDR3. As DNA, the CDR3 is TGTGCCAGCAGCTTCGACAGGGGGAATTTCAATGAGCAGTTCTTC. Encoded protein: CASSFDRGNFNEQFF.

This clonotype appeared a few times. The chain combines TRBV29-1 with TRBJ1-1, with 8 bases fitting TRBD1. The trim removed 8 bases at V and 3 bases at J, leaving 8 bases unmatched. The CDR3 sequence is 13 residues long. The germline CDR1 and CDR2 sequences are SQVTM and ANQGSEA. This chain's CDR3 is CSPLDRGDTEAFF. The CDR3 nucleotides are TGCAGCCCCTTAGACAGGGGAGACACTGAAGCTTTCTTT. The whole variable domain, remainder taken from reference TRBV29-1 and TRBJ1-1, is SAVISQKPSRDICQRGTSLTIQCQVDSQVTMMFWYRQQPGQSLTLIATANQGSEATYESGFVIDKFPISRPNLTFSTLTVSNMSPEDSSIYLCSPLDRGDTEAFFGQGTRLTVV.

This clonotype was picked up a small number of times. This rearrangement joins TRBV20-1 to TRBJ2-3; TRBD2 matches 10 bases. This CDR3 is built from 15 residues. Trimming took 4 bases from V and 2 from J; bases not matched to a gene: 6. Germline V gene data show CDR1 as DFQATT and CDR2 as SNEGSKA (reference sequence). The CDR3 DNA follows: TGCAGTGCTACTTCTAGCGGGAGTGCCACAGATACGCAGTATTTT. Encoded protein: CSATSSGSATDTQYF.

This clonotype was detected a few times. V is TRBV20-1 and J is TRBJ2-7; D is uncertain. The V gene lost 6 bases and the J gene lost 4 bases, with 16 bases spanning the gap. Germline V CDR1 and CDR2: DFQATT, SNEGSKA (reference sequence). This CDR3 is 13 amino acids long. The chain's CDR3 is CSAPGRTEYEQYF. The CDR3 coding sequence is TGCAGTGCCCCCGGTCGGACGGAGTACGAGCAGTACTTC.

This clonotype was seen at least ten times. This chain links TRBV12-3 or TRBV12-4 with TRBJ2-7; 7 nucleotides align to TRBD2. The CDR3 is made up of 16 amino acids. With V trimmed by 7 bases and J by 6 bases, 18 bases remained unmatched. The CDR3 sequence: CASTRSWGGGTSEQYF. CDR3 bases: TGTGCCAGCACTAGATCCTGGGGGGGAGGGACCAGCGAGCAGTACTTC.

The sample holds many counts of this clonotype. In DNA, the CDR3 is TGTGCCAGCAGCTATTTTTCACAGGATCAGCCCCAGCATTTT. Translating it yields CASSYFSQDQPQHF. The chain is built from TRBV5-6 and TRBJ1-5, with D maybe TRBD1 (5 bases). Germline CDR1 is SGHDT and CDR2 is YYEEEE. The CDR3 loop spans 14 amino acids. V was pared by 3 bases and J by 5 bases, with 12 bases between.

This clonotype was seen once. The CDR3 coding sequence is TGTGCCAGCAGCTTTTGGAGGGGGCCCGAGACCCAGTACTTC. It codes for CASSFWRGPETQYF. The genes are TRBV5-6 and TRBJ2-5, with a possible D match to TRBD1 (7 bases). This CDR3 has 14 amino acids. Germline CDR1 reads SGHDT; CDR2 reads YYEEEE. Trimming pared 2 bases from V and 5 bases from J, leaving 13 bases between. Combining the CDR3 with reference TRBV5-6 and TRBJ2-5 gives the whole variable domain DAGVTQSPTHLIKTRGQQVTLRCSPKSGHDTVSWYQQALGQGPQFIFQYYEEEERQRGNFPDRFSGHQFPNYSSELNVNALLLGDSALYLCASSFWRGPETQYFGPGTRLLVL.

This clonotype was detected many times. The chain uses TRBV6-5 and TRBJ2-2, with D unclear. Germline lookup yields CDR1 MNHEY and CDR2 SVGAGI. The CDR3 length is 12 residues. The V end lost 6 bases, the J end lost 4 bases, and 6 bases lay between the germline ends. CDR3: CASSSVTGELFF. CDR3 nucleotides: TGTGCCAGCAGCAGTGTCACCGGGGAGCTGTTTTTT.